Listed below are T cell receptor beta chains from one sample, sequenced in a study of blood T cell repertoires in COVID-19. Clones were sequenced by immunoSEQ multiplex PCR, and TCRdb holds only the in-frame ones, with some missing. The data show about 240,000 clones, over 80% seen once. The source material was peripheral blood. Source of these receptors: a man aged 25-45 years who had recovered from COVID-19. The CDR3 runs from the conserved cysteine through the conserved F or W. D genes are given only for firm matches. Only some rows state a clone size, as once, few, many or a class for expanded clones.

cdr3_nt cdr3_aa j_call clone_size d_call cdr3_length v_call
TGCGCCAGCAGCCCTAGCGGGGCGGGGCAAGAGACCCAGTACTTC CASSPSGAGQETQYF TRBJ2-5 . TRBD2 15 TRBV5-1
TGTGCCAGCAGCTTAACAGCGGGGGATTACTACAATGAGCAGTTCTTC CASSLTAGDYYNEQFF TRBJ2-1 . TRBD2 16 TRBV7-3
TGCAGTGCTAGAGATGGGCGCCAGCAGTACTTC CSARDGRQQYF TRBJ2-7 . . 11 TRBV20-1
TGTGCCAGCAGCCCGACACTTAGCGGGGTCTCTGGAAACACCATATATTTT CASSPTLSGVSGNTIYF TRBJ1-3 . . 17 TRBV11-2
TGCGCCAGCAGCTCAAAGCCGCTGACAGGGGGCCCAAATGGATCACCCCTCCACTTT CASSSKPLTGGPNGSPLHF TRBJ1-6 . TRBD1 19 TRBV5-1
TGTGCCAGCAGTGTAGACAGAACGAATTCACCCCTCCACTTT CASSVDRTNSPLHF TRBJ1-6 . . 14 TRBV2
TGTGCCAGCAGCCGAGGGGGGGGCACGCAGTATTTT CASSRGGGTQYF TRBJ2-3 once . 12 TRBV7-2
TGTGCCAGCAGCTTGTCCCAGGGGGTGCACTCGCTCCACTTT CASSLSQGVHSLHF TRBJ1-6 . TRBD1 14 TRBV5-6
TGTGCCAGCAGTCAAGCCGGGGAGCCCCAGCATTTT CASSQAGEPQHF TRBJ1-5 . . 12 TRBV2
TGTGCCATTCAAGCGGGGGGGCTGGTAAATGAGCAGTTCTTC CAIQAGGLVNEQFF TRBJ2-1 . TRBD2 14 TRBV2
TGTGCCAGCTGGACAGAGACGAACACTGAAGCTTTCTTT CASWTETNTEAFF TRBJ1-1 . . 13 TRBV12-3/TRBV12-4
TGTGCCAGCTCCCTCGGGACAGGGGAAAATTCACCCCTCCACTTT CASSLGTGENSPLHF TRBJ1-6 . TRBD1 15 TRBV18
TGTGCCAGCAGCTTTCCCTGGGACAGCGAAGAGACCCAGTACTTC CASSFPWDSEETQYF TRBJ2-5 . TRBD1 15 TRBV11-1
TGTGCCATCAGACAGGAGGGGCCCAATCGGCCCCAGCATTTT CAIRQEGPNRPQHF TRBJ1-5 . . 14 TRBV10-3
TGCAGCGTTGGGGGGCGCAGAAAGAACACTGAAGCTTTCTTT CSVGGRRKNTEAFF TRBJ1-1 . . 14 TRBV29-1
TGTGCCAGTAGTAGGGACAGGGGAGGCAATCAGCCCCAGCATTTT CASSRDRGGNQPQHF TRBJ1-5 . TRBD1 15 TRBV19
TGTGCCAGCAGCCAACCACTAGCGTCCAATGAGCAGTTCTTC CASSQPLASNEQFF TRBJ2-1 . TRBD2 14 TRBV4-2
TGTGCCACCAGCAGAGTCCTAGCGGGGGGGCTCAATGAGCAGTTCTTC CATSRVLAGGLNEQFF TRBJ2-1 . TRBD2 16 TRBV15
TGCAGCGGCCCCCTAGCGGGGGGATACAATGAGCAGTTCTTC CSGPLAGGYNEQFF TRBJ2-1 . TRBD2 14 TRBV29-1
TGTGCCAGCGCTACCGTTAACGAGCAGTACTTC CASATVNEQYF TRBJ2-7 . . 11 TRBV7-9
TGTGCCAGCAACAGAAGATACAATGAGCAGTTCTTC CASNRRYNEQFF TRBJ2-1 . . 12 TRBV7-9
TGTGCCAGCAGCCAGGGACAGGGGGCTTTGGACATTCAGTACTTC CASSQGQGALDIQYF TRBJ2-4 . TRBD1 15 TRBV4-2
TGCGCCAGCAGTGAGGGGGGCGAGCCTTTCTTT CASSEGGEPFF TRBJ1-1 . . 11 TRBV10-2
TGTGCCAGTAAGGGAGCTGGGGCCAACGTCCTGACTTTC CASKGAGANVLTF TRBJ2-6 . . 13 TRBV19
TGTGCCAGTCTCGAGATCGGACAGACCGGGTATGGCTACACCTTC CASLEIGQTGYGYTF TRBJ1-2 few . 15 TRBV5-4
TGTGCCAGCAGCTCTGCGGGGAGCACAGATACGCAGTATTTT CASSSAGSTDTQYF TRBJ2-3 . . 14 TRBV6-5
TGTGCCAGCAGCTTAGCGACAGGGGTCAATCAGCCCCAGCATTTT CASSLATGVNQPQHF TRBJ1-5 . TRBD1 15 TRBV7-8
TGCGCCAGCACCCCGGGGACAGGGGGTACTGAAGCTTTCTTT CASTPGTGGTEAFF TRBJ1-1 . TRBD1 14 TRBV5-1
TGTGCCACCGGACAGTTCCTGGGGGCTGAAGCTTTCTTT CATGQFLGAEAFF TRBJ1-1 . . 13 TRBV28
TGTGCCAGCATCCCTCGCATTCGGACAGGTCTAGACATTCAGTACTTC CASIPRIRTGLDIQYF TRBJ2-4 . TRBD1 16 TRBV5-8
TGTGCCAGTACTCCAGGGGGAACCGGGGAGCTGTTTTTT CASTPGGTGELFF TRBJ2-2 few TRBD1 13 TRBV19
TGTGCCAGCATGATTTGGGAGGATGGCTACACCTTC CASMIWEDGYTF TRBJ1-2 few . 12 TRBV6-6
TGTGCCAGCAAGGGGGAGTGGGGGGAGCAGTACTTC CASKGEWGEQYF TRBJ2-7 . . 12 TRBV27